These T cell receptor beta chains were read from a single sample in a study of blood T cell repertoires in COVID-19. Assay used: immunoSEQ multiplex PCR; TCRdb lists only in-frame clones, some missing. The sample lists some 150,000 clones; approximately 87% were seen once. The material sequenced was PBMCs or T cells enriched from blood (not recorded which). The receptors derive from a woman aged 45-59 years who had recovered from COVID-19. Both conserved end residues are part of each CDR3. Fields, in order: CDR3 protein, CDR3 DNA, J gene, D gene, V gene. A D gene is named only where the DNA matches it firmly.

CASSPQPRQGKDTQYF	TGTGCCAGCAGCCCCCAACCCCGACAGGGGAAAGATACGCAGTATTTT	TRBJ2-3	TRBD1	TRBV7-3
CASSRALHTEAFF	TGTGCCAGCAGCCGAGCGCTTCACACTGAAGCTTTCTTT	TRBJ1-1	.	TRBV14
CASSGFTAGNTIYF	TGTGCCAGCAGCGGGTTCACAGCCGGAAACACCATATATTTT	TRBJ1-3	.	TRBV9
CASSWGQGSGYTF	TGTGCCAGCAGTTGGGGACAGGGTTCCGGCTACACCTTC	TRBJ1-2	TRBD1	TRBV6-6
CASSSGLAGTDEQFF	TGTGCCAGCAGTTCGGGACTAGCGGGAACGGATGAGCAGTTCTTC	TRBJ2-1	TRBD2	TRBV28
CSVKSTPLIYNEQFF	TGCAGCGTTAAAAGCACGCCATTAATATACAATGAGCAGTTCTTC	TRBJ2-1	.	TRBV29-1
CATSRAAGRDYGYTF	TGTGCCACCAGCAGAGCGGCGGGAAGGGACTATGGCTACACCTTC	TRBJ1-2	.	TRBV15
CASSTTGLSNQPQHF	TGTGCCAGTAGCACCACAGGGTTGAGCAATCAGCCCCAGCATTTT	TRBJ1-5	.	TRBV19
CASSSAGGFNEQFF	TGTGCCAGCAGCTCAGCGGGGGGATTCAATGAGCAGTTCTTC	TRBJ2-1	TRBD2	TRBV7-3
CASSPGLNNEQFF	TGTGCCAGCAGCCCCGGACTCAACAATGAGCAGTTCTTC	TRBJ2-1	.	TRBV28
CASSPRSPGANSPLHF	TGCGCCAGCAGCCCCAGAAGTCCTGGGGCTAATTCACCCCTCCACTTT	TRBJ1-6	.	TRBV5-1
CAWGDRGSSGANVLTF	TGTGCCTGGGGGGACAGGGGCAGTTCTGGGGCCAACGTCCTGACTTTC	TRBJ2-6	TRBD1	TRBV30
CASSIFRGEKLFF	TGTGCCAGTAGTATATTTCGGGGGGAAAAACTGTTTTTT	TRBJ1-4	.	TRBV19
CASSVGARSRGYTF	TGTGCCAGTTCCGTGGGGGCCCGCTCCAGGGGCTACACCTTC	TRBJ1-2	.	TRBV6-5
CASSLSSGARETQYF	TGTGCCAGCAGCCTCAGTTCTGGGGCGCGGGAGACCCAGTACTTC	TRBJ2-5	.	TRBV11-2
CASSMGLRAATNLRMNTEAFF	TGTGCCAGTAGTATGGGCCTCCGGGCAGCGACTAACCTTAGAATGAACACTGAAGCTTTCTTT	TRBJ1-1	.	TRBV19
CASSLLQGNSPLHF	TGTGCCAGCAGCTTATTGCAGGGCAATTCACCCCTCCACTTT	TRBJ1-6	.	TRBV7-9
CASSPRAGSNQPQHF	TGTGCCAGTAGCCCCCGGGCAGGGTCAAATCAGCCCCAGCATTTT	TRBJ1-5	.	TRBV19